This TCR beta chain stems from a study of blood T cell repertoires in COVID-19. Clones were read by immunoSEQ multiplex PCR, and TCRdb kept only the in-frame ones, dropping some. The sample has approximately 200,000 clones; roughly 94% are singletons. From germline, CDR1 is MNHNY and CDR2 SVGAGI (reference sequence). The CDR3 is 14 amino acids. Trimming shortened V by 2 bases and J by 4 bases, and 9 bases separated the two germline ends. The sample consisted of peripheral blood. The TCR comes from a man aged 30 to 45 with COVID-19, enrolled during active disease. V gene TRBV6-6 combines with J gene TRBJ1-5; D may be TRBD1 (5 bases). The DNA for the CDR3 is TGTGCCAGCAGTTACATCGACAGTAATCAGCCCCAGCATTTT. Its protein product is CASSYIDSNQPQHF.